The clone carrying this T cell receptor (beta chain) was counted once. Per the authors' pipeline: Reference gene primer amplification gave estimated nucleated cell counts. The repertoire was sequenced with immunoSEQ multiplex PCR; TCRdb's copy has only in-frame clones and lacks some. Clonal size and the V and J genes are those of that table, whereas D and trimming came from the DNA. The sample shows 90,000 or so clones, less than 80% of them seen only once. CDR3 length: 13 residues. V was clipped by 6 bases and J by 7 bases, with 15 bases between them. CDR1 is SNHLY, CDR2 FYNNEI, per germline. This specimen belongs to a study of blood T cell repertoires in COVID-19. Overall study: Acute and convalescent COVID-19 samples came from the United States, Italy and Spain. Nucleic acid was either cDNA or gDNA, and it came from T cells, B-cell-depleted T cells, or PBMCs.

The chain uses TRBV2 and TRBJ1-2, with D possibly TRBD1 on 6 matching bases. Sequenced input: peripheral blood. This TCR was recovered from a woman of 80 years or more with acute or convalescent COVID-19. The CDR3 is CASRLGHQAGYTF. DNA of the CDR3: TGTGCCAGCAGATTGGGACACCAAGCTGGCTACACCTTC.